The 5 T cell receptor beta chains listed next were all sequenced from one sample in a study of T-cell memory formation after mild COVID-19. TCRdb itself ran the 5' RACE reads through MiXCR, one entry per CDR3 protein. The sample records hundreds of thousands of distinct CDR3 sequences, approximately 7.6% being singletons. Specimen: PBMCs or a T cell subset sorted from them (not recorded which). These receptors originate from a man younger than 30 who had mild COVID-19 (a few samples of this study predate the infection). Cell type and time point are not known.

J is TRBJ2-7 and V is TRBV4-1; D gene uncertain. CDR3 length: 14 amino acids. Trimming shortened V by 4 bases and J by 2 bases, and 12 bases separated the two germline ends. Germline CDR1 MGHRA, CDR2 YSYEKL. This CDR3 reads CASSPSGVAYEQYF. The CDR3 DNA follows: TGCGCCAGCAGCCCGTCTGGGGTGGCCTACGAGCAGTACTTC.

The rearrangement uses TRBV11-2 and TRBJ1-2, with TRBD1 as a possible D gene (6 bases). V gave up 1 base and J gave up 0 bases, with 9 bases separating them. The V gene's germline CDR1 is SGHAT and CDR2 FQNNGV. The CDR3 extends over 15 amino acids. CDR3 loop: CASSLVPGANYGYTF. CDR3 sequence (DNA): TGTGCCAGCAGCTTAGTGCCAGGGGCTAACTATGGCTACACCTTC. Variable domain in full (rest from reference TRBV11-2 and TRBJ1-2): EAGVAQSPRYKIIEKRQSVAFWCNPISGHATLYWYQQILGQGPKLLIQFQNNGVVDDSQLPKDRFSAERLKGVDSTLKIQPAKLEDSAVYLCASSLVPGANYGYTFGSGTRLTVV.

V and J are TRBV18 and TRBJ2-3; maybe TRBD2 (5 bases). Germline loops: CDR1 KGHSH, CDR2 LQKENI. Trimming removed 5 bases from V and 6 bases from J, with 21 bases in between. The CDR3 sequence is 16 residues long. The DNA of the CDR3 is TGTGCCAGCTCAGAGGACTCCGCCGTCAGTAGTGATACGCAGTATTTT. This encodes CASSEDSAVSSDTQYF.

There are a few counts of this clonotype. The rearrangement links TRBV7-3 to TRBJ2-3, with D possibly being TRBD1 or TRBD2 (6 bases each). The germline V gene encodes CDR1 SGHTA and CDR2 FQGTGA. This CDR3 comprises 14 residues. Trimming pared 3 bases from V and 5 bases from J, leaving 12 bases between. The CDR3 DNA reads as TGTGCCAGCAGCTTGAGGGGGGACATAGATACGCAGTATTTT. Its translation is CASSLRGDIDTQYF.

This clonotype was counted only a few times. The rearrangement joins TRBV6-6 to TRBJ2-1, with 9 bases that match TRBD2. This CDR3 region has 13 residues. Losses at the gene ends were 10 bases for V and 10 bases for J; bases not matched to a gene: 11. The germline V gene has CDR1 MNHNY and CDR2 SVGAGI (reference sequence). In nucleotides, the CDR3 is TGTGCCACCCTTAGCGGGGGTCCGATAGAGCAGTTCTTC. Translated, it gives CATLSGGPIEQFF.